A single sample is the source of the 15 T cell receptor beta chains below, sequenced in a study of blood T cell repertoires in COVID-19. Sequencing was performed with immunoSEQ multiplex PCR; in TCRdb, only in-frame clones are kept and a portion is missing. The sample has roughly 440,000 clones; 88% are singletons. Sequenced sample: peripheral blood. These receptors originate from a woman aged 50 to 65 with COVID-19, enrolled during active disease.

This clone was observed a single time. This chain joins TRBV6-5 and TRBJ2-7; the D gene is possibly TRBD1 (5 bases). The CDR3 totals 12 residues. Trimming left V 5 bases short and J 5 bases short, with 10 bases between. Germline CDR1 reads MNHEY; CDR2 reads SVGAGI. The CDR3 DNA follows: TGTGCCAGCAGTCCAGGGTCAAACGAGCAGTACTTC. Its protein is CASSPGSNEQYF.

There are a few counts of this clone. The chain employs TRBV5-1 and TRBJ1-2; 8 nucleotides agree with TRBD1. CDR1 and CDR2 from the germline V gene are SGHRS and YFSETQ. The CDR3 totals 16 residues. V lost 4 bases, J lost 0 bases, and 8 bases stayed unmatched. CDR3 sequence (DNA): TGCGCCAGCAGCACCGGACAGGGCCTCTCTAACTATGGCTACACCTTC. Its translation is CASSTGQGLSNYGYTF.

The chain links TRBV15 to TRBJ2-3; 13 nucleotides match TRBD2. Looked up from germline, CDR1 is LNHNV and CDR2 is YYDKDF (reference sequence). The CDR3 is 17 residues long. Losses at the gene ends were 4 bases for V and 2 bases for J; bases not matched to a gene: 6. CDR3 residues: CATSTLGLAGVTDTQYF. CDR3 coding DNA: TGTGCCACCAGCACACTTGGACTAGCGGGGGTCACAGATACGCAGTATTTT.

This clone showed up just once. V and J are TRBV5-1 and TRBJ1-3; D possibly corresponds to TRBD1 (5 bases). The CDR3 extends over 13 amino acids. Trimming shortened V by 8 bases and J by 5 bases, and 14 bases separated the two germline ends. Germline V gene lookup returns CDR1 SGHRS and CDR2 YFSETQ. The CDR3 nucleotides are TGCGCCAGTTCCCAAGGGGTGCGAAACACCATATATTTT. Encoded protein: CASSQGVRNTIYF.

The chain uses TRBV4-1 and TRBJ1-4, with D perhaps matching TRBD1 (5 bases). The CDR3 length is 14 residues. Trimming left V 4 bases short and J 9 bases short, with 15 bases between. Germline values: CDR1 MGHRA, CDR2 YSYEKL. CDR3 nucleotide sequence: TGCGCCAGCAGCCTTGGGACGGGGGATCAAAAACTGTTTTTT. Its translation is CASSLGTGDQKLFF.

The gene calls are TRBV2 and TRBJ1-5; D remains unclear. The CDR3 totals 15 residues. V was shortened by 3 bases and J by 4 bases, with 13 bases between the two germline ends. Germline V lookup: CDR1 SNHLY, CDR2 FYNNEI. CDR3: CASSERGPDNQPQHF. The CDR3, as DNA: TGTGCCAGCAGTGAGAGAGGGCCAGATAATCAGCCCCAGCATTTT.

This rearrangement joins TRBV18 to TRBJ2-5; 9 nucleotides align to TRBD1. CDR1 KGHSH and CDR2 LQKENI come from the germline V gene. This CDR3 region has 15 residues. V shed 3 bases, J shed 4 bases, and the junction held 6 bases outside the gene matches. The CDR3 region is CASSPPTGGPETQYF. Here the CDR3 DNA reads TGTGCCAGCTCACCCCCGACAGGGGGTCCAGAGACCCAGTACTTC. The variable domain in full, with the rest retrieved from reference TRBV18 and TRBJ2-5, is NAGVMQNPRHLVRRRGQEARLRCSPMKGHSHVYWYRQLPEEGLKFMVYLQKENIIDESGMPKERFSAEFPKEGPSILRIQQVVRGDSAAYFCASSPPTGGPETQYFGPGTRLLVL.

This clone occurred a few times. The chain combines TRBV10-3 with TRBJ2-7, with 7 bases aligning to TRBD1. There are 20 residues in the CDR3. The germline V gene encodes CDR1 ENHRY and CDR2 SYGVKD. J was trimmed by 0 bases and V by 0 bases; bases with no gene match: 17. In DNA, the CDR3 is TGTGCCATCAGTGAGTCCCGACCTCGCAACCGGGACAGCTCCTCCTACGAGCAGTACTTC. Translation: CAISESRPRNRDSSSYEQYF.

V is TRBV9 and J is TRBJ2-7, with 7 bases aligning to TRBD2. Germline V gene sequence: CDR1 SGDLS, CDR2 YYNGEE. The CDR3 length is 16 residues. V lost 4 bases and J lost 3; bases outside the gene matches: 13. CDR3: CASSPSLERGSYEQYF. The CDR3 nucleotides are TGTGCCAGCAGCCCATCACTAGAGCGGGGTAGCTACGAGCAGTACTTC.

The rearrangement uses TRBV19 and TRBJ1-1; D gene unclear. The length of the CDR3 is 15 residues. V lost 3 bases, J lost 3 bases, and 14 bases lay in between. Germline lookup yields CDR1 LNHDA and CDR2 SQIVND (reference sequence). The CDR3 nucleotides read TGTGCCAGTAGTATGGGATGGAGCGGGGACACTGAAGCTTTCTTT. Translated, it gives CASSMGWSGDTEAFF. Drawing the rest from reference TRBV19 and TRBJ1-1, the complete variable domain is DGGITQSPKYLFRKEGQNVTLSCEQNLNHDAMYWYRQDPGQGLRLIYYSQIVNDFQKGDIAEGYSVSREKKESFPLTVTSAQKNPTAFYLCASSMGWSGDTEAFFGQGTRLTVV.

This clone was counted only a few times. The chain couples TRBV6-5 to TRBJ1-1, with D possibly being TRBD1 (5 bases). V was pared by 4 bases and J by 5 bases, with 14 bases between. Germline V gene data show CDR1 as MNHEY and CDR2 as SVGAGI. CDR3 size: 14 residues. The CDR3 region has the DNA TGTGCCAGCAGTTCTACAGGTGCGTGGACTGAAGCTTTCTTT. Encoded protein: CASSSTGAWTEAFF.

V and J are TRBV28 and TRBJ2-7; 12 positions match TRBD2. Germline assignment: CDR1 MDHEN and CDR2 SYDVKM. The V gene end was trimmed by 4 bases and the J gene end by 2 bases; junction bases not matched to a gene: 3. The CDR3 extends over 15 amino acids. The CDR3 protein is CASSSLAGGTYEQYF. DNA for the CDR3: TGTGCCAGCAGTTCGCTAGCGGGAGGGACCTACGAGCAGTACTTC.

The chain joins TRBV6-5 to TRBJ1-5, with a tentative D call TRBD1 (6 bases). V was shortened by 6 bases and J by 7 bases, with 16 bases between the two germline ends. Germline loops: CDR1 MNHEY, CDR2 SVGAGI. There are 14 residues in the CDR3. The CDR3 DNA is TGTGCCAGCAGATCCGACAGGCTTGACCAGCCCCAGCATTTT. Translation gives CASRSDRLDQPQHF.

Note on this clone: Relative to the germline gene, one junction end is altered; a read error may explain this. The V and J genes are TRBV4-2 and TRBJ1-1, with 7 positions matching TRBD1. The CDR3 extends over 14 amino acids. Germline CDR1 LGHNA, CDR2 YNFKEQ. The CDR3 loop reads CASRQKGANTEAFF. In nucleotides, the CDR3 is TGTGCCAGCCGCCAAAAGGGGGCGAACACTGAAGCTTTCTTT.

Only one count was recorded for this clone. J is TRBJ1-2 and V is TRBV6-5, with unresolved D. Trimming pared 7 bases from V and 7 bases from J, leaving 10 bases between. CDR3 length: 11 residues. The germline CDR1 and CDR2 sequences are MNHEY and SVGAGI. The CDR3 sequence: CASKGAGGYTF. DNA for the CDR3: TGTGCCAGCAAGGGCGCGGGTGGCTACACCTTC.